By share of the sample, the clone carrying this T cell receptor (beta chain) is medium-sized (0.01 to 0.1%). What it binds is unknown. This sample is part of a study of early T cells in non-severe SARS-CoV-2 infection. Study-wide context: Sequencing input comprised bulk RNA from unsorted whole blood; chain pairing was not available. Study findings and constraints: Database matching using VDJdb favored anti-spike CD8 responses, with private and CD4 specificities left missing.

Individual cDNA molecules received unique molecular identifiers during library preparation. Each CDR3 protein is one row after TCRdb ran MiXCR on the 5' RACE reads. The sample includes more than 85,000 distinct CDR3 sequences, under 15% of them seen just once. The origin of this receptor is an adult who was a healthcare worker with PCR-confirmed SARS-CoV-2 infection or an uninfected control (not recorded which). The sequenced sample was whole blood.

CDR3 in DNA: TGTGCCAGCGCCCCGCCTTTGGGAGCGGGAGCGGAAGATACGCAGTATTTT. Residues: CASAPPLGAGAEDTQYF. The rearrangement joins TRBV7-8 to TRBJ2-3, with 8 bases matching TRBD2. Germline V gene sequence: CDR1 SGHVS, CDR2 FQNEAQ. The V gene end was trimmed by 8 bases and the J gene end by 5 bases; junction bases not matched to a gene: 18. The CDR3 runs to 17 residues.